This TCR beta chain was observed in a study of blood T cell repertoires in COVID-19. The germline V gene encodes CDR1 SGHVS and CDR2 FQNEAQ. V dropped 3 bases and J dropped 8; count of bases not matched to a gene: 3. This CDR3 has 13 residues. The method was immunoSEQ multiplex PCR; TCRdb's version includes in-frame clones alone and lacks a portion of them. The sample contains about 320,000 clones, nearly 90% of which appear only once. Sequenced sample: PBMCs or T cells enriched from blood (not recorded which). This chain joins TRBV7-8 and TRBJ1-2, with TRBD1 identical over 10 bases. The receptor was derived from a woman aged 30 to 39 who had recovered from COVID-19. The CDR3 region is CASSFGQGDGYTF. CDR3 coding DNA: TGTGCCAGCAGCTTCGGACAGGGGGACGGCTACACCTTC.